This TCR beta chain emerged from a study of regulatory T cells in long-lasting Graves disease. Researchers made TCR beta libraries by using iRepertoire HTBI primers and running Arm-PCR on CDR3 regions. TCRdb recomputed calls from the multiplex PCR reads with MiXCR, one row per CDR3 protein. The repertoire holds hundreds of thousands of distinct CDR3 sequences, with roughly a sixth as singletons. Study outcomes and limitations: The small sample size may have reduced accuracy.

The count of this clonotype is one. Its antigen remains unidentified. Noted time point: newly diagnosed GD, antithyroid drugs for less than 3 months. The TCR library used RNA extracted from PBMCs. Patients were from an endocrinology department in Xi'an, China. The sample was also linked to a second study, of T cells in Graves' hyperthyroidism and ophthalmopathy.

This material consisted of peripheral blood mononuclear cells (PBMCs), taken at new diagnosis, from a patient treated with antithyroid drugs. This TCR was sampled from a woman between 40 and 65 years old with Graves disease.

The CDR3 loop reads CASSLADGGNSPLHF. DNA of the CDR3: TGTGCCAGCAGTTTAGCGGACGGGGGGAATTCACCCCTCCACTTT. The chain employs TRBV27 and TRBJ1-6; possibly TRBD1 for D (5 bases). Per the germline V gene, CDR1 is MNHEY and CDR2 is SMNVEV (reference sequence). Trimming removed 2 bases from V and 7 bases from J, with 12 bases in between. The CDR3 runs 15 residues.